The 16 T cell receptor beta chains below all came from one sample that was sequenced in a study of identical twins. One entry per CDR3 protein results from TCRdb running MiXCR on the 5' RACE reads. The data contain about 890,000 distinct CDR3 sequences, around 12% of them singletons. This sample also belongs to another study, concerning yellow fever vaccine responses in identical twins.

The sample comprised PBMCs. The receptors originated from a young woman in good health.

The gene calls are TRBV18 and TRBJ1-1; D is undetermined. Between the trimmed V and J ends, which lost 1 base and 7 bases, there was a span of 10 bases. CDR1 is KGHSH and CDR2 is LQKENI in the germline V gene. The CDR3 length is 13 residues. CDR3 sequence reads: CASSPQEGGEAFF. The DNA of the CDR3 is TGTGCCAGCTCACCACAGGAAGGAGGTGAAGCTTTCTTT.

There are a few counts of this clonotype. The V and J genes are TRBV7-2 and TRBJ2-7; maybe TRBD1 (5 bases). CDR3 size: 15 residues. With 3 bases removed from V and 5 bases from J, the gap between germline ends came to 17 bases. Germline V gene lookup returns CDR1 SGHTA and CDR2 FQGNSA. The CDR3 loop is CASSLVGRVGHEQYF. The CDR3 bases are TGTGCCAGCAGCTTGGTTGGCAGGGTCGGGCACGAGCAGTACTTC.

This clonotype was counted a few times. J is TRBJ2-5 and V is TRBV12-3 or TRBV12-4; TRBD1 agrees at 7 bases. Losses at the gene ends were 0 bases for V and 3 bases for J; bases not matched to a gene: 16. CDR3 length: 19 residues. The CDR3 spells CASSLALLGQALSKETQYF. In DNA, the CDR3 is TGTGCCAGCAGTTTAGCGCTACTCGGACAGGCCCTAAGTAAAGAGACCCAGTACTTC.

This clonotype came up a few times. The CDR3 DNA reads as TGTGCCAGCAGTTTACGCGGACGAGGGTTCCAAGAGACCCAGTACTTC. Translated: CASSLRGRGFQETQYF. The chain recombines TRBV28 with TRBJ2-5; the D gene is possibly TRBD2 (5 bases). V was shortened by 2 bases and J by 1 base, with 14 bases between the two germline ends. CDR3 size: 16 residues. Germline loops: CDR1 MDHEN, CDR2 SYDVKM. Together with reference TRBV28 and TRBJ2-5, the CDR3 gives the full variable domain: DVKVTQSSRYLVKRTGEKVFLECVQDMDHENMFWYRQDPGLGLRLIYFSYDVKMKEKGDIPEGYSVSREKKERFSLILESASTNQTSMYLCASSLRGRGFQETQYFGPGTRLLVL.

This clonotype was detected a few times. This sequence joins TRBV5-1 and TRBJ2-6, with 12 bases aligning to TRBD2. Germline assignment: CDR1 SGHRS and CDR2 YFSETQ. The CDR3 loop spans 20 amino acids. Trimming took 2 bases from V and 0 from J; bases not matched to a gene: 9. The CDR3 here is CASSLRLAGALSSGANVLTF. DNA for the CDR3: TGCGCCAGCAGCTTAAGACTAGCGGGGGCCCTTAGCTCTGGGGCCAACGTCCTGACTTTC.

This clonotype was seen many times. The chain couples TRBV29-1 to TRBJ2-3, with D uncertain. This CDR3 has 13 amino acids. The V and J ends lost 7 bases and 1 base respectively, with 12 bases between them. CDR1 is SQVTM, CDR2 ANQGSEA, per germline. The CDR3 region is CSARKGGTDTQYF. The DNA of the CDR3 is TGCAGCGCCAGAAAAGGCGGCACAGATACGCAGTATTTT.

This clonotype was seen more than once but under ten times. The J gene is TRBJ2-3, the V gene TRBV25-1; D remains unclear. Germline CDR1 and CDR2: MGHDK and SYGVNS. V lost 5 bases and J lost 8, with 11 bases in between. The CDR3 contains 12 residues. The chain's CDR3 is CASSLGYATQYF. The DNA of the CDR3 is TGTGCCAGCAGTCTGGGGTATGCTACGCAGTATTTT. The whole variable domain, filled in from reference TRBV25-1 and TRBJ2-3, reads EADIYQTPRYLVIGTGKKITLECSQTMGHDKMYWYQQDPGMELHLIHYSYGVNSTEKGDLSSESTVSRIRTEHFPLTLESARPSHTSQYLCASSLGYATQYFGPGTRLTVL.

The chain combines TRBV6-1 with TRBJ2-1; the D gene is possibly TRBD1 (5 bases). Germline V CDR1 and CDR2: MNHNS, SASEGT. The CDR3 is made up of 17 amino acids. Deletions cut 2 bases from V and 6 bases from J, with 20 bases between. CDR3 loop: CASSEPIGAGTRNEQFF. CDR3 nucleotide sequence: TGTGCCAGCAGTGAACCCATAGGGGCCGGTACGCGCAATGAGCAGTTCTTC.

This sequence joins TRBV24-1 and TRBJ2-5; D remains ambiguous. Trimming removed 4 bases at V and 3 bases at J, with 14 bases between. CDR3 length: 15 amino acids. The germline CDR1 and CDR2 sequences are KGHDR and SFDVKD. The CDR3 loop reads CATSERDTPKETQYF. CDR3 nucleotides: TGTGCCACCAGTGAACGAGACACCCCGAAAGAGACCCAGTACTTC.

This clonotype was seen repeatedly, ten times or more. The CDR3 region is CASRGPNTGELFF. The CDR3 DNA sequence: TGTGCCAGCAGGGGACCGAACACCGGGGAGCTGTTTTTT. The chain has TRBV12-3 or TRBV12-4 and TRBJ2-2; D might be TRBD1 or TRBD2, each matching 5 bases. This CDR3 spans 13 amino acids. The V gene lost 6 bases and the J gene lost 0 bases, with 5 bases spanning the gap.

CDR3 protein: CASSPGGTGSPLHF. CDR3 nucleotide sequence: TGTGCCAGCAGCCCTGGTGGGACAGGGAGTCCCCTCCACTTT. The chain recombines TRBV3-1 with TRBJ1-6; 9 nucleotides align to TRBD1. After removal of 4 bases from V and 13 bases from J, the junction contained 8 bases not matched to a gene. CDR1 and CDR2 from the germline V gene are LGHDT and YNNKEL (reference sequence). This CDR3 comprises 14 residues.

This clonotype has just a few counts. The gene calls are TRBV12-5 and TRBJ2-3, with 7 bases that match TRBD2. The germline V gene has CDR1 LGHNT and CDR2 FRNRAP. CDR3 length: 14 amino acids. After removal of 2 bases from V and 3 bases from J, the junction contained 2 bases not matched to a gene. The CDR3 region is CASGLMRETDTQYF. Here the CDR3 DNA reads TGTGCTAGTGGTTTGATGCGGGAGACAGATACGCAGTATTTT.

A few counts support this clonotype. This chain connects TRBV5-1 to TRBJ1-1; D possibly corresponds to TRBD1 (5 bases). Per germline, CDR1 SGHRS and CDR2 YFSETQ. The V end lost 0 bases, the J end lost 6 bases, and 15 bases lay between the germline ends. This CDR3 is built from 15 residues. Written as DNA, the CDR3 is TGCGCCAGCAGCTTGGATACAGGTGGGACCGCTGAAGCTTTCTTT. It yields the protein CASSLDTGGTAEAFF.

This clonotype has a count of ten or more. This chain joins TRBV12-3 or TRBV12-4 and TRBJ1-6; D not resolved. V dropped 7 bases and J dropped 7 bases, with 8 bases sitting between them. CDR3 size: 12 residues. The DNA for the CDR3 is TGTGCCAGCACCTTGGGCAATTCACCCCTCCACTTT. Translated: CASTLGNSPLHF.

The chain uses TRBV4-1 and TRBJ1-1; no reliable D call. Deletions cut 4 bases from V and 5 bases from J, with 20 bases between. The CDR3 has 16 residues. CDR1 is MGHRA, CDR2 YSYEKL, per germline. CDR3 bases: TGCGCCAGCAGCCCAACCTTTGGACCTAGAGGGACTGAAGCTTTCTTT. It encodes CASSPTFGPRGTEAFF.

Only a few counts were recorded for this clonotype. V is TRBV24-1 and J is TRBJ2-1, with TRBD2 identical over 13 bases. CDR1 is KGHDR, CDR2 SFDVKD, per germline. The CDR3 totals 16 residues. J gave up 8 bases and V 2 bases, and 5 bases lay outside the gene matches. CDR3 nucleotide sequence: TGTGCCACCAGTGATTGGACTAGCGGGAGTGTCGATGAGCAGTTCTTC. Translating gives CATSDWTSGSVDEQFF.